This note documents a single TCR beta chain sequence. CDR1 and CDR2 (germline): SGHNT, YYREEE (reference sequence). There are 14 residues in the CDR3. Unmatched junction bases numbered 4, after V lost 4 bases and J lost 3 bases. This specimen comes from a study of T cell changes during pregnancy in multiple sclerosis. Some clones are missing from TCRdb's copy, which holds only in-frame ones; the method was immunoSEQ multiplex PCR. The sample contains about 66,000 clones, more than 85% of which appear only once. This sequence was found in a female donor with multiple sclerosis, enrolled in a pregnancy study. The chain carries TRBV5-4 and TRBJ1-1, with 9 positions matching TRBD1. This specimen consisted of CD8+ T cells from peripheral blood mononuclear cells, obtained before pregnancy. The chain's CDR3 is CASSAGTGYTEAFF. The CDR3 DNA reads as TGTGCCAGCAGCGCCGGGACAGGGTACACTGAAGCTTTCTTT.